The 12 T cell receptor beta chains given below trace back to one sample, sequenced in a study of T cells in Graves' hyperthyroidism and ophthalmopathy. RNA transcripts were the template for amplifying TCR beta CDR3 regions. An initial round of RT-PCR targeting the TCR CDR3 relied on the HTBI primer set. TCRdb analysed the multiplex PCR reads with MiXCR anew, one entry per CDR3 protein. The data show 490,000 or so distinct CDR3 sequences, 20% to 25% seen once. Sequenced sample: blood. These receptors originate from a woman between 65 and 79 years old with Graves' ophthalmopathy.

This clonotype came up a few times. J is TRBJ1-6 and V is TRBV3-1; 8 bases are shared with TRBD1. CDR3 length: 13 amino acids. The junction had 2 bases not matched to a gene; V was cut back by 4 bases and J by 9 bases. Germline CDR1 LGHDT, CDR2 YNNKEL (reference sequence). CDR3 loop: CASSRTGSSPLHF. CDR3 DNA sequence: TGTGCCAGCAGCCGGACAGGGTCTTCACCCCTCCACTTT.

With respect to this clonotype: A much larger clone lies one base from this, so it may be a read error. The chain recombines TRBV2 with TRBJ2-1, with no clear D. Germline CDR1 and CDR2: SNHLY and FYNNEI. V was pared by 6 bases and J by 3 bases, with 15 bases between. The CDR3 contains 15 residues. The CDR3 loop reads CASSKLVGYYNEQFF. The CDR3 DNA follows: TGTGCCAGCAGCAAGCTGGTTGGTTACTACAATGAGCAGTTCTTC.

This clonotype has a count of ten or more. J is TRBJ2-5 and V is TRBV11-2; D is possibly TRBD1 (6 bases). This CDR3 has 13 residues. Between the trimmed V and J ends, which lost 4 bases and 4 bases, there was a span of 10 bases. CDR1 is SGHAT, CDR2 FQNNGV, per germline. CDR3 DNA: TGTGCCAGCAGCTATGAACAGGGAGAGACCCAGTACTTC. Residues: CASSYEQGETQYF. Full variable domain (remainder filled in from reference TRBV11-2 and TRBJ2-5): EAGVAQSPRYKIIEKRQSVAFWCNPISGHATLYWYQQILGQGPKLLIQFQNNGVVDDSQLPKDRFSAERLKGVDSTLKIQPAKLEDSAVYLCASSYEQGETQYFGPGTRLLVL.

This chain uses TRBV30 with TRBJ1-1; D uncertain. This CDR3 spans 12 amino acids. Germline values: CDR1 GTSNPN, CDR2 SVGIG (reference sequence). Trimming took 2 bases from V and 7 from J, leaving 11 bases between them. The CDR3: CAWSKQTGEAFF. CDR3 coding DNA: TGTGCCTGGAGTAAACAGACGGGTGAAGCTTTCTTT. Full variable domain (remainder filled in from reference TRBV30 and TRBJ1-1): SQTIHQWPATLVQPVGSPLSLECTVEGTSNPNLYWYRQAAGRGLQLLFYSVGIGQISSEVPQNLSASRPQDRQFILSSKKLLLSDSGFYLCAWSKQTGEAFFGQGTRLTVV.

In its sample, this clonotype was seen a few times. The chain has TRBV30 and TRBJ1-5; D remains unclear. In germline, CDR1 is GTSNPN, CDR2 SVGIG (reference sequence). CDR3 length: 13 residues. Trimming removed 4 bases from V and 4 bases from J, with 11 bases in between. The CDR3 protein is CAWTPGGNQPQHF. The CDR3 nucleotides read TGTGCCTGGACCCCTGGAGGGAATCAGCCCCAGCATTTT.

CDR3 DNA: TGCGCCAGCACCACGTTGGGAGGATATGAGCAGTTCTTC. Encoded protein: CASTTLGGYEQFF. The V gene is TRBV5-1, the J gene TRBJ2-1, with a weak D call TRBD2 (6 bases). Trimming shortened V by 6 bases and J by 8 bases, and 15 bases separated the two germline ends. Looked up from germline, CDR1 is SGHRS and CDR2 is YFSETQ. The CDR3 is 13 residues long. The full variable domain, in which reference TRBV5-1 and TRBJ2-1 provide the parts outside the CDR3, is KAGVTQTPRYLIKTRGQQVTLSCSPISGHRSVSWYQQTPGQGLQFLFEYFSETQRNKGNFPGRFSGRQFSNSRSEMNVSTLELGDSALYLCASTTLGGYEQFFGPGTRLTVL.

In the case of this clonotype: One junction end disagrees with the germline gene, perhaps due to a read error. The chain uses TRBV12-3 or TRBV12-4 and TRBJ1-1; D is perhaps TRBD1 (5 bases). This CDR3 contains 14 residues. The CDR3, as DNA: TGTTCCAGCAGTCCGGGACGGGACAACACTGAAGCTTTCTTT. Protein sequence: CSSSPGRDNTEAFF.

This rearrangement joins TRBV29-1 to TRBJ2-7; D remains ambiguous. The V end lost 4 bases, the J end lost 3 bases, and 10 bases lay between the germline ends. The length of the CDR3 is 12 residues. The germline gives CDR1 SQVTM, CDR2 ANQGSEA. CDR3 coding DNA: TGCAGCGTTGTGGCCCGAAACTACGAGCAGTACTTC. Encoded protein: CSVVARNYEQYF.

The genes are TRBV6-1 and TRBJ1-1; D is uncertain. Deletions cut 5 bases from V and 13 bases from J, with 11 bases between. The CDR3 spans 10 residues. Germline V CDR1 and CDR2: MNHNS, SASEGT. DNA of the CDR3: TGTGCCAGCAGTTTTGAACGGTATTTCTTT. Translated, it gives CASSFERYFF.

This clonotype has a count of ten or more. This chain joins TRBV12-3 or TRBV12-4 and TRBJ1-1; no clear D. This CDR3 comprises 13 residues. V was trimmed by 3 bases and J by 6 bases, leaving 11 bases between them. CDR3 sequence reads: CASSLSMGAEAFF. DNA for the CDR3: TGTGCCAGCAGTTTGTCGATGGGCGCTGAAGCTTTCTTT.

This clonotype was recorded many times. V usage is TRBV28 and J usage is TRBJ2-7; tentatively, D is TRBD1 or TRBD2 (5 bases each). Germline lookup yields CDR1 MDHEN and CDR2 SYDVKM. V lost 6 bases to trimming and J lost 6 bases, with 18 bases between them. The CDR3 loop spans 14 amino acids. This CDR3 reads CASSSSLRGGEQYF. CDR3 DNA sequence: TGTGCCAGCAGCTCCTCTCTCCGGGGCGGCGAGCAGTACTTC.

This clonotype occurred many times. The chain uses TRBV7-2 and TRBJ2-3; a possible D gene is TRBD2 (5 bases). V was cut by 7 bases and J by 3 bases, with 17 bases left in between. The CDR3 has 15 residues. The germline CDR1 and CDR2 sequences are SGHTA and FQGNSA. The CDR3 sequence is CASNLMAGSTDTQYF. The DNA for the CDR3 is TGTGCCAGCAACCTGATGGCGGGCTCGACAGATACGCAGTATTTT. Full variable domain (missing parts from reference TRBV7-2 and TRBJ2-3): GAGVSQSPSNKVTEKGKDVELRCDPISGHTALYWYRQSLGQGLEFLIYFQGNSAPDKSGLPSDRFSAERTGGSVSTLTIQRTQQEDSAVYLCASNLMAGSTDTQYFGPGTRLTVL.